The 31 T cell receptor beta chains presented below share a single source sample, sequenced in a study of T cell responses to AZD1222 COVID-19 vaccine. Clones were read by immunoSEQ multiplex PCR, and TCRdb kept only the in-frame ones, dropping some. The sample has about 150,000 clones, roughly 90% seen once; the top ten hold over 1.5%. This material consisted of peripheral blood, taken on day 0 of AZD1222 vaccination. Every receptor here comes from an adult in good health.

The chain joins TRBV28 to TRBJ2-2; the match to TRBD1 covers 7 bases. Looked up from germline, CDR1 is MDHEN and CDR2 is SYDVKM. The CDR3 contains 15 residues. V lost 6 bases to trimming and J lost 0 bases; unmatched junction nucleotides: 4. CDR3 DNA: TGTGCCAGCAGCCTCGACAGGGCGAACACCGGGGAGCTGTTTTTT. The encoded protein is CASSLDRANTGELFF.

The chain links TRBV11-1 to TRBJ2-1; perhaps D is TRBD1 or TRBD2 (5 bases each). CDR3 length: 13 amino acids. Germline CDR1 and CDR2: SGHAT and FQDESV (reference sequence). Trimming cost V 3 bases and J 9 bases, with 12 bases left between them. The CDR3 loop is CASSFMGVGEQFF. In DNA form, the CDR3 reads TGTGCCAGCAGCTTTATGGGGGTGGGTGAGCAGTTCTTC.

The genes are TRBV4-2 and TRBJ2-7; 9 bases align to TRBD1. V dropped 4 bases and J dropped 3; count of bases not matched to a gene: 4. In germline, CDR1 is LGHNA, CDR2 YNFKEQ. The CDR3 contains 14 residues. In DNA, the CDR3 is TGTGCCAGCAGCCCCGGGACAGGGCGCTACGAGCAGTACTTC. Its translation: CASSPGTGRYEQYF.

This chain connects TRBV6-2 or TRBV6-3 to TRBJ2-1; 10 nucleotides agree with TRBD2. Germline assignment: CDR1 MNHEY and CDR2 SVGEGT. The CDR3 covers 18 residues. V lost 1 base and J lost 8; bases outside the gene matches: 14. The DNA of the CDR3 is TGTGCCAGCAGTTACTTGTTTGGCGGTGAGCGGGAGGGGGATGAGCAGTTCTTC. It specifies CASSYLFGGEREGDEQFF.

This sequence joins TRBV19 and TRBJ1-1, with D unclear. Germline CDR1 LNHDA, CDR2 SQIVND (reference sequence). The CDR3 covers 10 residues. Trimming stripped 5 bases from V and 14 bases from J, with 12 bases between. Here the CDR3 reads CASSSRALFF. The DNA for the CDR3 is TGTGCCAGTAGTTCTAGGGCTTTATTCTTT.

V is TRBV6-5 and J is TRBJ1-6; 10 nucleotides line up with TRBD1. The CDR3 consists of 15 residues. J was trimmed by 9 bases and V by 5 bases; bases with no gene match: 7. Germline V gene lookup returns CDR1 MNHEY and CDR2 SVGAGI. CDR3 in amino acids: CASSRQGAPSSPLHF. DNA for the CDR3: TGTGCCAGCAGTCGACAGGGGGCGCCGAGTTCACCCCTCCACTTT.

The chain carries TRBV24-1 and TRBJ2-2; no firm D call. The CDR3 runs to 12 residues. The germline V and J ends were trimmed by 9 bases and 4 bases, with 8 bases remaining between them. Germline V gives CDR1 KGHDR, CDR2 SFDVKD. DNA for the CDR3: TGTGCCACCTCTCTGCCCACCGGGGAGCTGTTTTTT. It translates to CATSLPTGELFF.

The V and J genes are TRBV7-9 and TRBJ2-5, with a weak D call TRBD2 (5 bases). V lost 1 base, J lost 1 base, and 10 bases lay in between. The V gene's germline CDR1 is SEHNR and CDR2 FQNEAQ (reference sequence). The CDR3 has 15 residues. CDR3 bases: TGTGCCAGCAGCTTAGGAGGGTTTCCCCAAGAGACCCAGTACTTC. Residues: CASSLGGFPQETQYF.

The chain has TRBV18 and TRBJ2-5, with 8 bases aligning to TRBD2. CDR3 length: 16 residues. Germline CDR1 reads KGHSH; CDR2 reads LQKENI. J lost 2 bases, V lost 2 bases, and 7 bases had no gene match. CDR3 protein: CASSPLGSGRQETQYF. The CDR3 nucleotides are TGTGCCAGCTCACCATTGGGAAGCGGGAGACAAGAGACCCAGTACTTC.

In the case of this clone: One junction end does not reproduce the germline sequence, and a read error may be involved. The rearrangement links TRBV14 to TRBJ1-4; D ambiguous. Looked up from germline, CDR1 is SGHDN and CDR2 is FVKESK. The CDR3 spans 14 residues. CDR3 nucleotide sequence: TGTGCCAGCAGCCTAACCCCATCTAAGGAAAAACTGTTTTTT. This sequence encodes CASSLTPSKEKLFF.

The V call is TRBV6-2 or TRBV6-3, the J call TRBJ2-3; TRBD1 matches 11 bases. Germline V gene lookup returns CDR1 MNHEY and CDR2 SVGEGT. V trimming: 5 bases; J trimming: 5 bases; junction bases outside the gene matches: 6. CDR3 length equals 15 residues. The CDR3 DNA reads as TGTGCCAGCAGTGCCGGGACAGGGGGGGTAGATACGCAGTATTTT. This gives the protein CASSAGTGGVDTQYF.

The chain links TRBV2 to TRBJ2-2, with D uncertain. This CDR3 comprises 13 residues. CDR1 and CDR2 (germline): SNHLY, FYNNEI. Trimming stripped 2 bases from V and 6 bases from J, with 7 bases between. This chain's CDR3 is CASSETRAGELFF. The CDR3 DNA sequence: TGTGCCAGCAGTGAAACACGAGCCGGGGAGCTGTTTTTT.

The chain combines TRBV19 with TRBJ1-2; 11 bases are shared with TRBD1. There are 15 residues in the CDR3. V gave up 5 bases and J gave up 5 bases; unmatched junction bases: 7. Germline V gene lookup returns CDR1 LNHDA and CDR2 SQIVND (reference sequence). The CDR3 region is CASSPWTGGSYGYTF. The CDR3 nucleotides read TGTGCCAGTAGTCCGTGGACAGGGGGCAGTTATGGCTACACCTTC.

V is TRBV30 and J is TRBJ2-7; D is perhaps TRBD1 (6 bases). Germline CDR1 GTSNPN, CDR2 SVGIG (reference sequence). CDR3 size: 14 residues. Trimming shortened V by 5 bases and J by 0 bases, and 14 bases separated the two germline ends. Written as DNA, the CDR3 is TGTGCCTGGGCACCGGGACACAACTCCTACGAGCAGTACTTC. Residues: CAWAPGHNSYEQYF.

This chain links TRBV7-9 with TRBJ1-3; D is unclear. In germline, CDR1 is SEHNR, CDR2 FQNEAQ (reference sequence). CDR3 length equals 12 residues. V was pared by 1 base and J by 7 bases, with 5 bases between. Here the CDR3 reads CASSLGGNTIYF. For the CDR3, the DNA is TGTGCCAGCAGCTTAGGGGGTAACACCATATATTTT.

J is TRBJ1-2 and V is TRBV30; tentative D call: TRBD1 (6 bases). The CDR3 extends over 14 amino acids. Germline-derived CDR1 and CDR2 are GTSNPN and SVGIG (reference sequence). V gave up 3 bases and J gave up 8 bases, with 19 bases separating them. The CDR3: CAWSQFHDQGGYTF. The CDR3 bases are TGTGCCTGGAGCCAATTTCACGACCAGGGGGGCTACACCTTC.

The chain's CDR3 is CASSHKTNPDLLFF. CDR3 nucleotide sequence: TGTGCCAGCAGCCACAAGACCAACCCCGATCTACTGTTTTTT. V is TRBV7-9 and J is TRBJ1-4; D ambiguous. Germline-derived CDR1 and CDR2 are SEHNR and FQNEAQ (reference sequence). V was pared by 5 bases and J by 13 bases, with 20 bases between. The CDR3 has 14 residues.

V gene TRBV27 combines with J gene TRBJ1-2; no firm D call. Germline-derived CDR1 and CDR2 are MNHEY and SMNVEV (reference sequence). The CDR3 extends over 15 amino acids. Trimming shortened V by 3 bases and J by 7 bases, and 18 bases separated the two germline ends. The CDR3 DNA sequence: TGTGCCAGCAGTTTGGGGTCAAGCCATCGTTTTGGCTACACCTTC. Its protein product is CASSLGSSHRFGYTF.

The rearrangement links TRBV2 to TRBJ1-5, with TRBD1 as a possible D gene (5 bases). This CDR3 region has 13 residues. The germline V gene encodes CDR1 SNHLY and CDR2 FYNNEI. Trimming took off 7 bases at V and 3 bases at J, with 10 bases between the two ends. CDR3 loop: CASNRDLNQPQHF. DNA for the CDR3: TGTGCCAGCAACCGGGACCTCAATCAGCCCCAGCATTTT.

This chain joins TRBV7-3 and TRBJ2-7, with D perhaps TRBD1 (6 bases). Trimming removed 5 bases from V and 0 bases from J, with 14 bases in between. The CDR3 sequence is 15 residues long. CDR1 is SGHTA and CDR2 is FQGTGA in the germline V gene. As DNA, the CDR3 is TGTGCCAGCAGCCCAGGGGCTCCCCTCTCCTACGAGCAGTACTTC. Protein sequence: CASSPGAPLSYEQYF.

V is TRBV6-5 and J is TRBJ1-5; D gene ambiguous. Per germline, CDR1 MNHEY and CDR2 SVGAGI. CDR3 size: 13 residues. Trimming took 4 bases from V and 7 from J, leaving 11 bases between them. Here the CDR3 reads CASSSGAGQPQHF. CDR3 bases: TGTGCCAGCAGTTCCGGCGCCGGACAGCCCCAGCATTTT.

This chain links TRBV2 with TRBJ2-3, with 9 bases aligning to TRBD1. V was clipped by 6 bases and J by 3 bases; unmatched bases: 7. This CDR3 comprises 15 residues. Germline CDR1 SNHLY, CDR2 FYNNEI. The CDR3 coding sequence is TGTGCCAGCAGAAAACAGGGGGCGAGTACAGATACGCAGTATTTT. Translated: CASRKQGASTDTQYF.

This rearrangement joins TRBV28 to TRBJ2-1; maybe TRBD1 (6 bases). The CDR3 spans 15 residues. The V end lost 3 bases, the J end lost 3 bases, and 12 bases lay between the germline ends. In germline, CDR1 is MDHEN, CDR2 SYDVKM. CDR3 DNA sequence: TGTGCCAGCAGTTTGGTGGGGGCCGGCTACAATGAGCAGTTCTTC. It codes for CASSLVGAGYNEQFF.

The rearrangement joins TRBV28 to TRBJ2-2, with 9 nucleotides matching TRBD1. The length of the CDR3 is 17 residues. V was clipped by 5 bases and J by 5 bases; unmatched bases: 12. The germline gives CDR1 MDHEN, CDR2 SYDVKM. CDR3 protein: CASSPSQGQGGTGELFF. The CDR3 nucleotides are TGTGCCAGCAGTCCTAGTCAGGGACAGGGAGGGACCGGGGAGCTGTTTTTT.

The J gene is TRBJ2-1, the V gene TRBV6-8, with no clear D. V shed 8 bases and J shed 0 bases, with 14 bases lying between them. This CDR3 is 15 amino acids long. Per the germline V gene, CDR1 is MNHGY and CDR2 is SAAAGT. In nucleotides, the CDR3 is TGTGCCAGCCCCCTAAGGTGGTTCTCCTACAATGAGCAGTTCTTC. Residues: CASPLRWFSYNEQFF.

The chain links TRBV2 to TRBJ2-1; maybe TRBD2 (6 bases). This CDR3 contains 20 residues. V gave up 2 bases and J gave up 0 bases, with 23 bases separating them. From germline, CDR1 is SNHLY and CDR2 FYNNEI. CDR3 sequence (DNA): TGTGCCAGCAGTGAATCGACGGGCGGGGCCCCCCGCGGCTCCTACAATGAGCAGTTCTTC. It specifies CASSESTGGAPRGSYNEQFF.

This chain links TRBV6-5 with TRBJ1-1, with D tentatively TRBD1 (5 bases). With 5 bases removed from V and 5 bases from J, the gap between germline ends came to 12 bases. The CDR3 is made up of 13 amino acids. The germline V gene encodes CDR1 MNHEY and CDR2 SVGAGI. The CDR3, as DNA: TGTGCCAGCAGTCCCCCAGGGCGTACTGAAGCTTTCTTT. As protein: CASSPPGRTEAFF.

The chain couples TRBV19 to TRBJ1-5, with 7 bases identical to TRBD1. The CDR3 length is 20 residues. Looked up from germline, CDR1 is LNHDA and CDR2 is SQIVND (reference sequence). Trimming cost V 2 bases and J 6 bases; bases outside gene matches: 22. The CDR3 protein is CASSILPLSTGRGLSQPQHF. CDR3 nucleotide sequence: TGTGCCAGTAGTATACTACCCCTCAGTACAGGGAGGGGGCTAAGTCAGCCCCAGCATTTT.

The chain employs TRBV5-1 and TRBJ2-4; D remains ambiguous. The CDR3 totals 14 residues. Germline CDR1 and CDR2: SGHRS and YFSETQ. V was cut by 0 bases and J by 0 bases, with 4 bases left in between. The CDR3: CASSLDLAKNIQYF. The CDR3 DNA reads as TGCGCCAGCAGCTTGGACTTAGCCAAAAACATTCAGTACTTC. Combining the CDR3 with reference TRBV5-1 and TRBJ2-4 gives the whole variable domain KAGVTQTPRYLIKTRGQQVTLSCSPISGHRSVSWYQQTPGQGLQFLFEYFSETQRNKGNFPGRFSGRQFSNSRSEMNVSTLELGDSALYLCASSLDLAKNIQYFGAGTRLSVL.

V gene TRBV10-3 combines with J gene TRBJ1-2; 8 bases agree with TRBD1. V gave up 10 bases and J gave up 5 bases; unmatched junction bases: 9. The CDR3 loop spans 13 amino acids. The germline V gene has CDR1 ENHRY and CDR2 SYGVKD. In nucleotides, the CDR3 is TGTGCCACTACCCCGACAGGGGATTATGGCTACACCTTC. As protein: CATTPTGDYGYTF.

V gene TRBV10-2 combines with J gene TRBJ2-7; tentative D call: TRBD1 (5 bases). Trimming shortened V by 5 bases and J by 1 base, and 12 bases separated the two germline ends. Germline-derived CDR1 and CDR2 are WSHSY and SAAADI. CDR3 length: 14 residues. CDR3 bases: TGCGCCAGCAGTCCTGACAGTTTTTCCTACGAGCAGTACTTC. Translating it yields CASSPDSFSYEQYF.